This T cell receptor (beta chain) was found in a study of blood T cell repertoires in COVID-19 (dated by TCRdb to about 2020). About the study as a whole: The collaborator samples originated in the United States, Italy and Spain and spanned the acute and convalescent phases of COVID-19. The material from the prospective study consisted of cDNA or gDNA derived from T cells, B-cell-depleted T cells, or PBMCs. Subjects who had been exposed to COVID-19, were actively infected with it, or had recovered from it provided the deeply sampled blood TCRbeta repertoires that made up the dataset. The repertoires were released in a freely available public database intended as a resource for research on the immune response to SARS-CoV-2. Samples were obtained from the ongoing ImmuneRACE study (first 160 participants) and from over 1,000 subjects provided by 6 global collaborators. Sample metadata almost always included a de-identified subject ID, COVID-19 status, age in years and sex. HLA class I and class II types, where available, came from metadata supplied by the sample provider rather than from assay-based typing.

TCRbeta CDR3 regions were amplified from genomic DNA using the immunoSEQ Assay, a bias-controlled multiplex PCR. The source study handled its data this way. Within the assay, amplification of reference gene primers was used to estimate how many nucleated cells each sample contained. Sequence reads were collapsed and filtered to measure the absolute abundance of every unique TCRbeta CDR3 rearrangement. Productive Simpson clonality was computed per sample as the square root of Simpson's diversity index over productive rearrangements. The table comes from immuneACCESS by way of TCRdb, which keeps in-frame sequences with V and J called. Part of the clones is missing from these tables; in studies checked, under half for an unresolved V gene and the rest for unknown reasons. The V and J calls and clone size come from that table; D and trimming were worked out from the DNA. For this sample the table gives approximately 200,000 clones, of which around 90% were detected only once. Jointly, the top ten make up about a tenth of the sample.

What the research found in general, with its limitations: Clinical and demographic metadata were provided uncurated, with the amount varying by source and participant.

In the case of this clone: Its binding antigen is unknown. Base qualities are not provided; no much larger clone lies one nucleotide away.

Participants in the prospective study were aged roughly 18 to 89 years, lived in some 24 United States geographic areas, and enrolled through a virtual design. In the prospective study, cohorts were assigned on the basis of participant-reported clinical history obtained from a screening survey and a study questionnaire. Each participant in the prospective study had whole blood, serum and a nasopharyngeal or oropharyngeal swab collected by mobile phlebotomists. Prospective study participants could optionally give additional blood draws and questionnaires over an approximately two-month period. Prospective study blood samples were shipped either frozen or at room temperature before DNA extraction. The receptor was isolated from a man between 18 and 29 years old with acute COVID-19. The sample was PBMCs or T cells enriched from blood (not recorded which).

This receptor carries the CDR3 CASSPLGRANEKLFF. In nucleotides, the sequence is TGTGCCAGCAGCCCGTTGGGGAGGGCTAATGAAAAACTGTTTTTT. This chain is built from TRBV7-9 and TRBJ1-4; no D gene call is confident. Deletion took 5 bases off V and 3 bases off J, with a span of 13 bases between the germline ends. The germline V gene (reference sequence) provides CDR1 SEHNR and CDR2 FQNEAQ. Its CDR3 holds 15 amino acids, cysteine through phenylalanine. The retained sequence is limited to the CDR3, 45 bases, with the frame set at the first base.